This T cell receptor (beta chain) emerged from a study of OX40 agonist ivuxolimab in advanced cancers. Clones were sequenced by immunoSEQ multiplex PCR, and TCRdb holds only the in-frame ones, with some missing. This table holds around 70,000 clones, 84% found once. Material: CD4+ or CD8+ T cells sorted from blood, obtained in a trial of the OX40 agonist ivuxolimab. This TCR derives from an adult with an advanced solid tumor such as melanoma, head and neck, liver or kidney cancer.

CDR3 protein: CASSHARRAANTGELFF. CDR3 nucleotide sequence: TGTGCCAGCAGCCACGCCCGCAGGGCCGCGAACACCGGGGAGCTGTTTTTT. This chain uses TRBV14 with TRBJ2-2; D possibly corresponds to TRBD1 (5 bases). CDR1 is SGHDN, CDR2 FVKESK, per germline. V was trimmed by 3 bases and J by 0 bases, leaving 14 bases between them. CDR3 length equals 17 residues.